This T cell receptor beta chain stems from a study of Tregs in tolerant kidney transplant recipients. Notes on the study in general: Activated donor B cell expansion appeared to reveal the most relevant donor-specific TCRbeta repertoire. Biological reproducibility was not directly addressed, but technical replication error appeared minimal. The small number of patients limits these findings pending further validation.

Sequenced by immunoSEQ multiplex PCR; TCRdb stores in-frame clones only, minus some. The repertoire holds 110,000 or so clones, with roughly 92% as singletons. The CDR3 consists of 11 residues. V was cut by 8 bases and J by 8 bases, with 12 bases left in between. Germline V lookup: CDR1 MNHEY, CDR2 SVGAGI. Unstimulated regulatory T cells (CD4+CD25+CD127-), CD4+CD25- non-regulatory cells, CD4 and CD8 cells were FACS-sorted from thawed PBMCs. About this clone itself: Its specificity is not known.

This sequence originates from a human donor in good health. Sequencing was done on a sample of CD4+ T cells from blood. V gene TRBV6-5 combines with J gene TRBJ1-2; perhaps TRBD1 as D (6 bases). The CDR3 DNA is TGTGCCAGCGGGGGGCAGCGAGGCTACACCTTC. Residues: CASGGQRGYTF.